A single sample is the source of the 3 T cell receptor beta chains below, sequenced in a study of T cells in Graves' hyperthyroidism and ophthalmopathy (dated by TCRdb to about 2019). Receptor amplification or capture employed multiplex PCR. Sequencing instrument: Illumina HiSeq 2000. The TCR beta CDR3 regions were amplified from RNA transcripts. The TCR CDR3 was subjected to a first round of RT-PCR using the HTBI primer set and the Qiagen OneStep RT-PCR kit. TCRdb itself trimmed the public reads at Q25 with fastp, ran MiXCR and retained productive beta chains. Every CDR3 protein is listed once, alongside the most common genes and DNA of its rows. This sample has 550,000 to 800,000 distinct CDR3 sequences in its table, and approximately 16% of those were observed once. The top ten clones comprise over 7.5% of the sample. The sequenced sample was blood. The source is a man between 18 and 29 years old with Graves' hyperthyroidism.

This clonotype showed up many times. J is TRBJ1-5 and V is TRBV2, with D possibly TRBD1 on 5 matching bases. Deletions cut 7 bases from V and 2 bases from J, with 12 bases between. There are 14 residues in the CDR3. Germline loops: CDR1 SNHLY, CDR2 FYNNEI. CDR3 DNA: TGTGCCAGCAAATCACTGGGGGGCAATCAGCCCCAGCATTTT. This gives the protein CASKSLGGNQPQHF.

The V call is TRBV6-2 or TRBV6-3, the J call TRBJ2-2; D gene unclear. The CDR3 spans 15 residues. Trimming shortened V by 5 bases and J by 4 bases, and 14 bases separated the two germline ends. The germline V gene has CDR1 MNHEY and CDR2 SVGEGT. This CDR3 reads CASSEHRHFTGELFF. The CDR3 region has the DNA TGTGCCAGCAGTGAACACAGACACTTCACCGGGGAGCTGTTTTTT.

The chain employs TRBV7-9 and TRBJ2-2; no clear D gene. The CDR3 consists of 14 residues. Trimming cost V 7 bases and J 1 base, with 10 bases left between them. The germline V gene has CDR1 SEHNR and CDR2 FQNEAQ (reference sequence). The CDR3 DNA reads as TGTGCCAGCATCCTAAGCCGGAACACCGGGGAGCTGTTTTTT. Protein product: CASILSRNTGELFF.